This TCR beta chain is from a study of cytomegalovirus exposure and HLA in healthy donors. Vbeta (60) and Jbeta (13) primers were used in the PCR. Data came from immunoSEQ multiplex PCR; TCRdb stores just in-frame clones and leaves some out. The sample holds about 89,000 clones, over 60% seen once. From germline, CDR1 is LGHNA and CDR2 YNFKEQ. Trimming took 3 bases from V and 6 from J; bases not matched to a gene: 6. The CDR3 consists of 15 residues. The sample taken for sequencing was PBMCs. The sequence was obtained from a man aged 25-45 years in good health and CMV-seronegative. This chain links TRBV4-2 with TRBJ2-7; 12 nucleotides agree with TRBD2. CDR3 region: CASSHGTGLAGEQYF. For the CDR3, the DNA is TGTGCCAGCAGCCATGGAACGGGACTAGCGGGCGAGCAGTACTTC.